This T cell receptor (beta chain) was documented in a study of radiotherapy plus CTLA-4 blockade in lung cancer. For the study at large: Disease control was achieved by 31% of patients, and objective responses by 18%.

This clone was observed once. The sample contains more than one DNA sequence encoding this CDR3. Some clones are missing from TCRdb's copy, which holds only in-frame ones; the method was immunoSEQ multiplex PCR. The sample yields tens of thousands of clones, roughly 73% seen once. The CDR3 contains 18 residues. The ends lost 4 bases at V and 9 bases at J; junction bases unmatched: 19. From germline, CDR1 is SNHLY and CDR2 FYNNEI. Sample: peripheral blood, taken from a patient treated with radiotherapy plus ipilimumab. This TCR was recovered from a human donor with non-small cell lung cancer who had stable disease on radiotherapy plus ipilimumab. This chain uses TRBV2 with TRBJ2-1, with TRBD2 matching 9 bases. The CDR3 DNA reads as TGTGCCAGCAGTGGAGATCTAGCGGGAATGGGGTTGGACGGTGAGCAGTTCTTC. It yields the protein CASSGDLAGMGLDGEQFF.